This record covers a single TCR beta chain. The data were taken from a study of T-cell reconstitution after alpha-beta-depleted transplantation in children. Preparing the TCRbeta library involved the use of unique molecular identifiers. TCRdb redid the calling of the PCR reads with MiXCR, one entry per CDR3 protein. Of around 530,000 distinct CDR3 sequences in the sample, around a third were seen once. The sample consisted of PBMCs from the stem cell graft donor, taken from the stem cell graft. The sequence was obtained from a human donor who donated a stem cell graft to a child with aplastic anemia.

CDR3 in DNA: TGTGCCAGCGCCAGACCCGGGACAGGGGGAGAGACCCAGTACTTC. Its translation is CASARPGTGGETQYF. V and J are TRBV7-8 and TRBJ2-5; 11 nucleotides match TRBD1. Germline lookup yields CDR1 SGHVS and CDR2 FQNEAQ. The trim removed 8 bases at V and 4 bases at J, leaving 9 bases unmatched. The CDR3 is made up of 15 amino acids.